The 17 T cell receptor beta chains reported below all come from one sample, sequenced in a study of neurological immune-mediated disorders. Each CDR3 protein gets one entry after TCRdb re-called the 5' RACE reads with MiXCR. This sample yields about 120,000 distinct CDR3 sequences, of which about 3.2% are seen a single time; 1% to 1.5% belongs to the top ten. The specimen was PBMCs. Every receptor here comes from a woman aged 30 to 39 with multiple sclerosis.

This clonotype has a count of ten or more. The chain is built from TRBV5-1 and TRBJ2-7, with D perhaps matching TRBD1 (7 bases). The CDR3 loop spans 15 amino acids. V was pared by 4 bases and J by 1 base, with 15 bases between. Germline lookup yields CDR1 SGHRS and CDR2 YFSETQ. The CDR3 protein is CASSPAGQNSYEQYF. In nucleotides, the CDR3 is TGCGCCAGCAGCCCCGCGGGACAGAATTCCTACGAGCAGTACTTC. The full variable domain, completed using reference TRBV5-1 and TRBJ2-7, is KAGVTQTPRYLIKTRGQQVTLSCSPISGHRSVSWYQQTPGQGLQFLFEYFSETQRNKGNFPGRFSGRQFSNSRSEMNVSTLELGDSALYLCASSPAGQNSYEQYFGPGTRLTVT.

Worth noting for this clonotype: A much larger clone lies one base from this, so it may be a read error. The chain carries TRBV11-2 and TRBJ2-7, with 7 positions matching TRBD2. J was trimmed by 7 bases and V by 5 bases; bases with no gene match: 11. The V gene's germline CDR1 is SGHAT and CDR2 FQNNGV. This CDR3 has 14 residues. The CDR3 loop reads CASSQPGGSGEQYF. In nucleotides, the CDR3 is TGTGCCAGCAGCCAACCGGGGGGTTCTGGAGAGCAGTACTTC.

This clonotype was seen ten or more times. The rearrangement uses TRBV7-9 and TRBJ1-5; D is perhaps TRBD1 (5 bases). V shed 4 bases and J shed 2 bases, with 9 bases lying between them. Germline-derived CDR1 and CDR2 are SEHNR and FQNEAQ (reference sequence). This CDR3 is 14 amino acids long. Here the CDR3 reads CASSSGGGNQPQHF. In DNA form, the CDR3 reads TGTGCCAGCAGCTCCGGAGGGGGCAATCAGCCCCAGCATTTT.

This clonotype occurred many times. The chain employs TRBV7-2 and TRBJ2-1; either TRBD1 or TRBD2 may fit D (7 bases each). The CDR3 totals 15 residues. V lost 5 bases, J lost 0 bases, and 11 bases lay in between. Germline-derived CDR1 and CDR2 are SGHTA and FQGNSA. The CDR3 DNA reads TGTGCCAGCAGCCAGGGGGGGAGCTCCTACAATGAGCAGTTCTTC. This gives the protein CASSQGGSSYNEQFF.

This clonotype was counted ten times or more. The chain is built from TRBV5-1 and TRBJ1-4; D not certain. Looked up from germline, CDR1 is SGHRS and CDR2 is YFSETQ. Trimming left V 2 bases short and J 4 bases short, with 15 bases between. The CDR3 has 16 amino acids. This CDR3 reads CASSLKRQSGNEKLFF. CDR3 DNA: TGCGCCAGCAGCTTAAAAAGGCAGTCGGGTAATGAAAAACTGTTTTTT.

Many counts were recorded for this clonotype. CDR3 sequence: CSATLGQGSPLHF. The CDR3, as DNA: TGCAGTGCTACTTTAGGACAGGGTTCCCCCCTCCACTTT. This rearrangement joins TRBV20-1 to TRBJ1-6, with 8 nucleotides matching TRBD1. Unmatched junction bases numbered 9, after V lost 4 bases and J lost 13 bases. The CDR3 length is 13 residues. Germline CDR1 is DFQATT and CDR2 is SNEGSKA (reference sequence).

The table lists this clonotype with a few counts. This chain connects TRBV27 to TRBJ1-1; the D is unclear. This CDR3 contains 14 residues. Germline V gene lookup returns CDR1 MNHEY and CDR2 SMNVEV (reference sequence). Trimming cost V 1 base and J 1 base, with 7 bases left between them. The CDR3 DNA reads as TGTGCCAGCAGTTTATTCCAGGCGAACACTGAAGCTTTCTTT. Its translation is CASSLFQANTEAFF.

Written as DNA, the CDR3 is TGTGCCAGCTCACCTTCCTCGACTGAAGCTTTCTTT. Amino acids: CASSPSSTEAFF. The V call is TRBV18, the J call TRBJ1-1; D is unclear. The CDR3 has 12 residues. Trimming took 3 bases from V and 5 from J, leaving 7 bases between them. Germline assignment: CDR1 KGHSH and CDR2 LQKENI.

This clonotype was recorded many times. V and J are TRBV6-2 or TRBV6-3 and TRBJ2-7; 8 bases match TRBD2. With V trimmed by 4 bases and J by 3 bases, 5 bases remained unmatched. Germline V lookup: CDR1 MNHEY, CDR2 SVGEGT. The CDR3 contains 14 residues. The CDR3 DNA follows: TGTGCCAGCAGTTTGAGCGGGGGCCTCTACGAGCAGTACTTC. This encodes CASSLSGGLYEQYF.

The sample holds many counts of this clonotype. This sequence joins TRBV19 and TRBJ2-5; 9 nucleotides line up with TRBD2. Germline V lookup: CDR1 LNHDA, CDR2 SQIVND (reference sequence). CDR3 size: 15 residues. Trimming took 3 bases from V and 5 from J; bases not matched to a gene: 7. CDR3 coding DNA: TGTGCCAGTAGTATCGGCGGGGGGGCCGTGGAGACCCAGTACTTC. It specifies CASSIGGGAVETQYF.

This clonotype showed up many times. This chain joins TRBV10-2 and TRBJ2-2; 12 positions match TRBD2. Per the germline V gene, CDR1 is WSHSY and CDR2 is SAAADI. V lost 6 bases to trimming and J lost 4 bases; unmatched junction nucleotides: 15. The CDR3 sequence is 19 residues long. The CDR3 DNA reads as TGCGCCAGCAGAACTTCTTGGACTAGCGGGACCGGCGGCACCGGGGAGCTGTTTTTT. Translating it yields CASRTSWTSGTGGTGELFF.

This clonotype appeared many times. The rearrangement joins TRBV20-1 to TRBJ2-1; TRBD2 matches at 11 bases. V trimming: 1 base; J trimming: 8 bases; junction bases outside the gene matches: 4. CDR3 size: 14 residues. CDR1 DFQATT and CDR2 SNEGSKA come from the germline V gene (reference sequence). The CDR3 loop is CSARGLAGIDEQFF. As DNA, the CDR3 is TGCAGTGCTAGAGGACTAGCGGGGATCGATGAGCAGTTCTTC.

This clonotype has at least ten counts. As DNA, the CDR3 is TGTGCCAGCAGTCAAAGACAGGGAAGGCGCACTGAAGCTTTCTTT. Residues: CASSQRQGRRTEAFF. The chain recombines TRBV6-5 with TRBJ1-1; 7 bases line up with TRBD1. V was pared by 5 bases and J by 4 bases, with 10 bases of the junction left unmatched. This CDR3 region has 15 residues. Germline loops: CDR1 MNHEY, CDR2 SVGAGI.

This clonotype was observed many times. The rearrangement joins TRBV11-2 to TRBJ1-5; D unresolved. This CDR3 has 14 residues. Between the trimmed V and J ends, which lost 0 bases and 7 bases, there was a span of 10 bases. Germline CDR1 is SGHAT and CDR2 is FQNNGV. CDR3 loop: CASSLDLVGQPQHF. CDR3 in DNA: TGTGCCAGCAGCTTAGATCTCGTTGGGCAGCCCCAGCATTTT.

This clonotype showed up many times. The V and J genes are TRBV7-9 and TRBJ1-2; 11 nucleotides align to TRBD1. CDR1 and CDR2 (germline): SEHNR, FQNEAQ (reference sequence). The V and J ends lost 4 bases and 6 bases, in that order; junction bases with no gene match: 1. This CDR3 is built from 13 residues. CDR3 DNA: TGTGCCAGCAGCTGGGGACAGGGGGATGGCTACACCTTC. This translates into CASSWGQGDGYTF.

This clonotype was seen at least ten times. The J gene is TRBJ1-2, the V gene TRBV5-1, with 7 bases matching TRBD1. Germline V CDR1 and CDR2: SGHRS, YFSETQ. J was trimmed by 4 bases and V by 0 bases; bases with no gene match: 6. There are 15 residues in the CDR3. The CDR3 here is CASSLDFGTAYGYTF. CDR3 DNA sequence: TGCGCCAGCAGCTTGGACTTTGGGACAGCCTATGGCTACACCTTC.

This clonotype was seen ten or more times. This chain connects TRBV20-1 to TRBJ2-1; the match to TRBD1 covers 7 bases. The V and J ends lost 6 bases and 0 bases, in that order; junction bases with no gene match: 5. CDR3 length: 14 amino acids. Germline CDR1 and CDR2: DFQATT and SNEGSKA (reference sequence). This CDR3 reads CSAKTGSSYNEQFF. CDR3 coding DNA: TGCAGTGCCAAGACAGGGAGCTCCTACAATGAGCAGTTCTTC.